These 28 T cell receptor beta chains were sequenced from one sample in a study of cytomegalovirus exposure and HLA in healthy donors. The method was immunoSEQ multiplex PCR; TCRdb's version includes in-frame clones alone and lacks a portion of them. The profile covers around 170,000 clones, with 85% appearing a single time and about 17% taken by the ten largest. Sequencing used PBMCs. The receptors originated from a man younger than 35 in good health and CMV-seropositive.

V is TRBV28 and J is TRBJ2-3; TRBD2 agrees at 11 bases. The J segment lost 1 base and the V segment lost 5 bases, leaving 14 bases of the junction unmatched. CDR3 length: 19 residues. Looked up from germline, CDR1 is MDHEN and CDR2 is SYDVKM. The CDR3 sequence: CASSPAGLAGGFGTDTQYF. CDR3 DNA: TGTGCCAGCAGTCCTGCGGGGCTAGCGGGGGGCTTCGGCACAGATACGCAGTATTTT.

This clone has only a few counts. The chain joins TRBV19 to TRBJ2-6; D is unclear. Germline V gene data show CDR1 as LNHDA and CDR2 as SQIVND (reference sequence). This CDR3 region has 16 residues. V was cut by 5 bases and J by 2 bases, with 13 bases left in between. For the CDR3, the DNA is TGTGCCAGTAGTCTCCGACACCCACCTGGGGCCAACGTCCTGACTTTC. Translated: CASSLRHPPGANVLTF.

The gene calls are TRBV10-3 and TRBJ1-2; D gene ambiguous. The ends were cut back, 0 bases at V and 8 bases at J, with 13 bases in the middle. CDR3 length equals 14 residues. Germline loops: CDR1 ENHRY, CDR2 SYGVKD. CDR3 protein: CAISESEVDYGYTF. CDR3 bases: TGTGCCATCAGTGAGTCTGAGGTCGATTACGGCTACACCTTC.

The gene calls are TRBV6-4 and TRBJ2-3, with 7 nucleotides matching TRBD1. The CDR3 covers 15 residues. Germline CDR1 is MRHNA and CDR2 is SNTAGT. Trimming took 10 bases from V and 3 from J; bases not matched to a gene: 13. CDR3 region: CATKKSGQLTDTQYF. The CDR3 DNA sequence: TGTGCCACCAAAAAATCGGGACAGCTAACAGATACGCAGTATTTT.

This clone was recorded only once. J is TRBJ2-1 and V is TRBV10-3; 10 bases align to TRBD2. CDR3 size: 14 residues. V lost 10 bases and J lost 7; bases outside the gene matches: 10. Per germline, CDR1 ENHRY and CDR2 SYGVKD. This CDR3 reads CATLSSGSVNEQFF. In nucleotides, the CDR3 is TGTGCCACCCTATCTAGCGGGAGTGTGAATGAGCAGTTCTTC.

This chain uses TRBV29-1 with TRBJ2-1, with D maybe TRBD2 (6 bases). CDR1 SQVTM and CDR2 ANQGSEA come from the germline V gene. This CDR3 has 14 amino acids. Deletions cut 3 bases from V and 4 bases from J, with 13 bases between. CDR3 nucleotide sequence: TGCAGCGTTGAGGCGACTAGGTTATACAATGAGCAGTTCTTC. Protein sequence: CSVEATRLYNEQFF.

The rearrangement joins TRBV19 to TRBJ2-7, with 7 bases that match TRBD1. The CDR3 has 15 amino acids. In germline, CDR1 is LNHDA, CDR2 SQIVND (reference sequence). Trimming removed 4 bases from V and 6 bases from J; junction bases left unmatched: 12. This chain's CDR3 is CASSTPGTEFPEQYF. CDR3 DNA: TGTGCCAGTAGTACCCCCGGGACAGAGTTCCCCGAGCAGTACTTC.

CDR3 loop: CASSVRDVGGWNQPQHF. CDR3 DNA: TGTGCCAGCAGCGTAAGGGACGTAGGGGGATGGAATCAGCCCCAGCATTTT. The chain uses TRBV7-8 and TRBJ1-5, with D perhaps matching TRBD1 (6 bases). Trimming pared 5 bases from V and 4 bases from J, leaving 21 bases between. The CDR3 is made up of 17 amino acids. Per the germline V gene, CDR1 is SGHVS and CDR2 is FQNEAQ.

This chain joins TRBV7-8 and TRBJ2-1; D is perhaps TRBD2 (7 bases). Germline V gene lookup returns CDR1 SGHVS and CDR2 FQNEAQ. Trimming cost V 4 bases and J 7 bases, with 20 bases left between them. The CDR3 consists of 16 residues. The CDR3 nucleotides read TGTGCCAGCAGCTCACTCCCGCGGGGGCAGTGGAATGAGCAGTTCTTC. Its translation is CASSSLPRGQWNEQFF.

The V call is TRBV28, the J call TRBJ1-1; a possible D gene is TRBD1 (6 bases). Between the trimmed V and J ends, which lost 2 bases and 3 bases, there was a span of 13 bases. Germline values: CDR1 MDHEN, CDR2 SYDVKM. This CDR3 is 15 amino acids long. This CDR3 reads CASSLRGARYTEAFF. The CDR3 DNA reads TGTGCCAGCAGTTTACGGGGGGCGCGGTACACTGAAGCTTTCTTT.

The chain couples TRBV5-6 to TRBJ1-5, with 9 bases lining up with TRBD1. V lost 5 bases and J lost 4; bases outside the gene matches: 13. Germline V lookup: CDR1 SGHDT, CDR2 YYEEEE. This CDR3 spans 17 amino acids. This chain's CDR3 is CASSRGTGRGRNQPQHF. CDR3 nucleotides: TGTGCCAGCAGTCGCGGGACAGGGCGCGGGAGAAATCAGCCCCAGCATTTT.

V gene TRBV30 combines with J gene TRBJ2-1; a possible D gene is TRBD1 (5 bases). The V end was cut by 2 bases, the J end by 7 bases, with 9 bases between. Germline V gene data show CDR1 as GTSNPN and CDR2 as SVGIG (reference sequence). The CDR3 loop spans 12 amino acids. The CDR3: CAWSSSGNEQFF. In DNA, the CDR3 is TGTGCCTGGAGTTCGTCAGGGAATGAGCAGTTCTTC. The entire variable domain, with the rest obtained from reference TRBV30 and TRBJ2-1, is as follows: SQTIHQWPATLVQPVGSPLSLECTVEGTSNPNLYWYRQAAGRGLQLLFYSVGIGQISSEVPQNLSASRPQDRQFILSSKKLLLSDSGFYLCAWSSSGNEQFFGPGTRLTVL.

This chain links TRBV27 with TRBJ1-1, with D possibly TRBD1 on 5 matching bases. The CDR3 consists of 15 residues. V lost 7 bases, J lost 7 bases, and 22 bases lay in between. Germline values: CDR1 MNHEY, CDR2 SMNVEV (reference sequence). The CDR3 loop is CASNTRQSPNSEAFF. The CDR3 nucleotides are TGTGCCAGCAATACAAGACAGTCCCCCAATAGTGAAGCTTTCTTT.

V usage is TRBV18 and J usage is TRBJ1-5, with 9 bases that match TRBD1. The germline CDR1 and CDR2 sequences are KGHSH and LQKENI. With 0 bases clipped from V and 5 bases from J, the junction kept 5 bases outside the gene matches. The length of the CDR3 is 16 residues. The CDR3: CASSPPGTGFDQPQHF. The CDR3 DNA sequence: TGTGCCAGCTCACCACCTGGGACAGGGTTCGATCAGCCCCAGCATTTT. Variable domain in full (rest from reference TRBV18 and TRBJ1-5): NAGVMQNPRHLVRRRGQEARLRCSPMKGHSHVYWYRQLPEEGLKFMVYLQKENIIDESGMPKERFSAEFPKEGPSILRIQQVVRGDSAAYFCASSPPGTGFDQPQHFGDGTRLSIL.

The chain couples TRBV7-2 to TRBJ1-1; 7 nucleotides align to TRBD1. This CDR3 region has 13 residues. The V and J ends lost 3 bases and 5 bases, in that order; junction bases with no gene match: 3. CDR1 SGHTA and CDR2 FQGNSA come from the germline V gene. The CDR3, as DNA: TGTGCCAGCAGCTTCGCAGGGGGGACTGAAGCTTTCTTT. Its protein product is CASSFAGGTEAFF.

This clone was recorded once. J is TRBJ1-1 and V is TRBV6-1, with a possible D match to TRBD1 (6 bases). V lost 6 bases and J lost 6, with 14 bases in between. In germline, CDR1 is MNHNS, CDR2 SASEGT. The CDR3 has 13 amino acids. This CDR3 is CASSQGGGPEAFF. The CDR3 DNA follows: TGTGCCAGCAGCCAAGGGGGGGGGCCTGAAGCTTTCTTT.

The V gene is TRBV9, the J gene TRBJ1-1; TRBD1 agrees at 11 bases. This CDR3 has 15 amino acids. Germline V gene data show CDR1 as SGDLS and CDR2 as YYNGEE. With V trimmed by 3 bases and J by 3 bases, 4 bases remained unmatched. Written as DNA, the CDR3 is TGTGCCAGCAGCGAAGGACAGGGGGCAGACACTGAAGCTTTCTTT. Protein: CASSEGQGADTEAFF.

The chain joins TRBV11-2 to TRBJ2-7; 7 bases are a match to TRBD2. Trimming cost V 2 bases and J 4 bases; bases outside gene matches: 5. CDR1 SGHAT and CDR2 FQNNGV come from the germline V gene. This CDR3 is 14 amino acids long. CDR3 DNA sequence: TGTGCCAGCAGCTTATGGGGGGGTCTTTACGAGCAGTACTTC. It specifies CASSLWGGLYEQYF.

This chain uses TRBV13 with TRBJ1-4; TRBD1 agrees at 8 bases. There are 15 residues in the CDR3. Trimming removed 3 bases from V and 8 bases from J; junction bases left unmatched: 8. Germline CDR1 reads PRHDT; CDR2 reads FYEKMQ (reference sequence). CDR3 in DNA: TGTGCCAGCAGCTTGCAGGGGGCGAGGTTGGAAAAACTGTTTTTT. It is translated as CASSLQGARLEKLFF.

The chain carries TRBV2 and TRBJ1-2, with TRBD1 matching 7 bases. V dropped 8 bases and J dropped 6; count of bases not matched to a gene: 15. Germline V gives CDR1 SNHLY, CDR2 FYNNEI. There are 15 residues in the CDR3. For the CDR3, the DNA is TGTGCCAGCTCTTACCGGGACAGAGCCTTGGATGGCTACACCTTC. Protein product: CASSYRDRALDGYTF.

This clone was counted once. The chain links TRBV6-1 to TRBJ1-1; D remains unclear. Deletions cut 1 base from V and 1 base from J, with 4 bases between. Germline values: CDR1 MNHNS, CDR2 SASEGT. The CDR3 is 13 amino acids. The CDR3 sequence: CASSEDRNTEAFF. CDR3 bases: TGTGCCAGCAGTGAAGACAGGAACACTGAAGCTTTCTTT.

The chain carries TRBV5-4 and TRBJ2-1, with TRBD1 identical over 7 bases. This CDR3 comprises 11 residues. Germline V gene data show CDR1 as SGHNT and CDR2 as YYREEE (reference sequence). The V segment lost 9 bases and the J segment 10 bases; nucleotides outside the gene matches: 7. The CDR3 is CATMTGQEQFF. The CDR3 nucleotides read TGTGCCACGATGACAGGGCAGGAGCAGTTCTTC.

CDR3 in DNA: TGTGCCATCTCACAGGGACCCAATCAGCCCCAGCATTTT. Translated: CAISQGPNQPQHF. The chain joins TRBV27 to TRBJ1-5, with D perhaps matching TRBD1 (6 bases). This CDR3 region has 13 residues. Trimming took 10 bases from V and 3 from J, leaving 13 bases between them. In germline, CDR1 is MNHEY, CDR2 SMNVEV (reference sequence).

This clone was counted only a few times. This chain uses TRBV30 with TRBJ2-7; perhaps TRBD2 as D (6 bases). Trimming took off 2 bases at V and 5 bases at J, with 10 bases between the two ends. The CDR3 consists of 12 residues. CDR1 and CDR2 (germline): GTSNPN, SVGIG (reference sequence). The CDR3 reads CAWSRDFNEQYF. CDR3 bases: TGTGCCTGGAGTCGGGACTTTAACGAGCAGTACTTC.

The CDR3 region is CATGHGPNTEAFF. Written as DNA, the CDR3 is TGTGCCACGGGACATGGGCCGAACACTGAAGCTTTCTTT. The rearrangement joins TRBV11-1 to TRBJ1-1, with a weak D call TRBD1 (6 bases). CDR3 length: 13 residues. Trimming removed 10 bases from V and 1 base from J, with 13 bases in between. Germline values: CDR1 SGHAT, CDR2 FQDESV (reference sequence).

The chain carries TRBV7-6 and TRBJ1-5, with D unresolved. Deletions cut 3 bases from V and 4 bases from J, with 13 bases between. The CDR3 covers 15 residues. CDR1 and CDR2 (germline): SGHVS, FNYEAQ. DNA of the CDR3: TGTGCCAGCAGCTTTGGGCCAGGTGGGAATCAGCCCCAGCATTTT. This encodes CASSFGPGGNQPQHF.

J is TRBJ2-7 and V is TRBV7-6; 9 bases line up with TRBD1. Germline trimming cut 5 bases from V and 5 bases from J; bases unmatched to any gene: 10. This CDR3 region has 15 residues. Germline CDR1 and CDR2: SGHVS and FNYEAQ. The chain's CDR3 is CASSRRGQGLDEQYF. The CDR3 DNA reads TGTGCCAGCAGCCGAAGGGGACAGGGCCTCGACGAGCAGTACTTC.

The genes are TRBV2 and TRBJ2-3, with a possible D match to TRBD2 (5 bases). Germline V CDR1 and CDR2: SNHLY, FYNNEI. This CDR3 is 15 amino acids long. V was pared by 5 bases and J by 2 bases, with 14 bases between. The CDR3 is CASSLSDFTTDTQYF. The CDR3 DNA follows: TGTGCCAGCAGTCTATCGGACTTCACCACAGATACGCAGTATTTT.